This is a list of T cell receptor beta chains from one sample in a study of vaccination effects on CD4 cells after COVID-19. The method was immunoSEQ multiplex PCR; TCRdb's version includes in-frame clones alone and lacks a portion of them. This table holds some 69,000 clones, around 69% found once. The antigens of these receptors remain unknown. This specimen was CD4+ T cells from PBMCs cultured without peptide, taken after COVID-19 vaccination. These receptors all stem from a human donor who received a COVID-19 vaccine. CDR3s include the opening cysteine and the closing phenylalanine or tryptophan. D genes are given only for firm matches. Where a row states a size, it is once, few, many or the class of an expanded clone; other rows omit it.

d_call: TRBD1; v_call: TRBV5-4; j_call: TRBJ1-3; clone_size: once; cdr3_aa: CASSSRGQGGHNTIYF; cdr3_nt: TGTGCCAGCAGCTCTCGTGGACAGGGAGGTCACAACACCATATATTTT
d_call: NA; v_call: TRBV19; j_call: TRBJ1-2; clone_size: few; cdr3_aa: CASSLDSRNYGYTF; cdr3_nt: TGTGCCAGTAGTTTGGACAGTAGGAACTATGGCTACACCTTC
d_call: TRBD1; v_call: TRBV2; j_call: TRBJ1-2; clone_size: NA; cdr3_aa: CASILDRGRDYGYTF; cdr3_nt: TGTGCCAGCATCCTCGACAGGGGGCGGGACTATGGCTACACCTTC
d_call: NA; v_call: TRBV15; j_call: TRBJ1-2; clone_size: NA; cdr3_aa: CATSRDQVDYGYTF; cdr3_nt: TGTGCCACCAGCAGAGATCAGGTCGACTATGGCTACACCTTC
d_call: NA; v_call: TRBV10-1; j_call: TRBJ1-6; clone_size: few; cdr3_aa: CASSLSRGPGENSPLHF; cdr3_nt: TGCGCCAGCAGTCTCTCCCGAGGGCCCGGGGAGAATTCACCCCTCCACTTT
d_call: NA; v_call: TRBV7-3; j_call: TRBJ2-3; clone_size: NA; cdr3_aa: CASSLNTGDTQYF; cdr3_nt: TGTGCCAGCAGCTTAAACACGGGGGATACGCAGTATTTT
d_call: NA; v_call: TRBV5-1; j_call: TRBJ2-1; clone_size: NA; cdr3_aa: CASSFRGASYNEQFF; cdr3_nt: TGCGCCAGCAGCTTCAGGGGGGCCTCCTACAATGAGCAGTTCTTC
d_call: TRBD1; v_call: TRBV4-1; j_call: TRBJ2-5; clone_size: once; cdr3_aa: CASSSRQGAIFGQETQYF; cdr3_nt: TGCGCCAGCAGCAGTCGACAGGGGGCGATCTTTGGGCAAGAGACCCAGTACTTC
d_call: NA; v_call: TRBV2; j_call: TRBJ1-6; clone_size: NA; cdr3_aa: CASRDVLNNSPLHF; cdr3_nt: TGTGCCAGCAGGGACGTACTGAATAATTCACCCCTCCACTTT
d_call: NA; v_call: TRBV7-2; j_call: TRBJ1-6; clone_size: NA; cdr3_aa: CASSLGLPDISPLHF; cdr3_nt: TGTGCCAGCAGCTTAGGGCTCCCGGACATTTCACCCCTCCACTTT
d_call: NA; v_call: TRBV28; j_call: TRBJ2-1; clone_size: NA; cdr3_aa: CASSFTGPQAYNEQFF; cdr3_nt: TGTGCCAGCAGTTTTACGGGACCCCAAGCCTACAATGAGCAGTTCTTC
d_call: NA; v_call: TRBV15; j_call: TRBJ2-1; clone_size: few; cdr3_aa: CATTGKGRNEQFF; cdr3_nt: TGTGCCACCACCGGTAAAGGTAGGAATGAGCAGTTCTTC
d_call: TRBD2; v_call: TRBV19; j_call: TRBJ2-3; clone_size: NA; cdr3_aa: CASSILPGGVDTQYF; cdr3_nt: TGTGCCAGTAGTATACTCCCGGGGGGGGTTGATACGCAGTATTTT
d_call: TRBD1; v_call: TRBV28; j_call: TRBJ1-2; clone_size: NA; cdr3_aa: CASSSGQGAYGYTF; cdr3_nt: TGTGCCAGCAGTTCGGGACAGGGCGCCTATGGCTACACCTTC
d_call: NA; v_call: TRBV3-1/TRBV3-2; j_call: TRBJ2-5; clone_size: NA; cdr3_aa: CASSQDARGETQYF; cdr3_nt: TGTGCCAGCAGCCAAGATGCGAGGGGGGAGACCCAGTACTTC
d_call: NA; v_call: TRBV28; j_call: TRBJ2-1; clone_size: NA; cdr3_aa: CASSPTDFFGSSYNEQFF; cdr3_nt: TGTGCCAGCAGTCCTACGGACTTTTTTGGCAGCTCCTACAATGAGCAGTTCTTC
d_call: TRBD1; v_call: TRBV5-1; j_call: TRBJ2-1; clone_size: NA; cdr3_aa: CASSPDGTAVDLFF; cdr3_nt: TGCGCCAGCAGCCCCGACGGGACAGCAGTCGATTTGTTCTTC